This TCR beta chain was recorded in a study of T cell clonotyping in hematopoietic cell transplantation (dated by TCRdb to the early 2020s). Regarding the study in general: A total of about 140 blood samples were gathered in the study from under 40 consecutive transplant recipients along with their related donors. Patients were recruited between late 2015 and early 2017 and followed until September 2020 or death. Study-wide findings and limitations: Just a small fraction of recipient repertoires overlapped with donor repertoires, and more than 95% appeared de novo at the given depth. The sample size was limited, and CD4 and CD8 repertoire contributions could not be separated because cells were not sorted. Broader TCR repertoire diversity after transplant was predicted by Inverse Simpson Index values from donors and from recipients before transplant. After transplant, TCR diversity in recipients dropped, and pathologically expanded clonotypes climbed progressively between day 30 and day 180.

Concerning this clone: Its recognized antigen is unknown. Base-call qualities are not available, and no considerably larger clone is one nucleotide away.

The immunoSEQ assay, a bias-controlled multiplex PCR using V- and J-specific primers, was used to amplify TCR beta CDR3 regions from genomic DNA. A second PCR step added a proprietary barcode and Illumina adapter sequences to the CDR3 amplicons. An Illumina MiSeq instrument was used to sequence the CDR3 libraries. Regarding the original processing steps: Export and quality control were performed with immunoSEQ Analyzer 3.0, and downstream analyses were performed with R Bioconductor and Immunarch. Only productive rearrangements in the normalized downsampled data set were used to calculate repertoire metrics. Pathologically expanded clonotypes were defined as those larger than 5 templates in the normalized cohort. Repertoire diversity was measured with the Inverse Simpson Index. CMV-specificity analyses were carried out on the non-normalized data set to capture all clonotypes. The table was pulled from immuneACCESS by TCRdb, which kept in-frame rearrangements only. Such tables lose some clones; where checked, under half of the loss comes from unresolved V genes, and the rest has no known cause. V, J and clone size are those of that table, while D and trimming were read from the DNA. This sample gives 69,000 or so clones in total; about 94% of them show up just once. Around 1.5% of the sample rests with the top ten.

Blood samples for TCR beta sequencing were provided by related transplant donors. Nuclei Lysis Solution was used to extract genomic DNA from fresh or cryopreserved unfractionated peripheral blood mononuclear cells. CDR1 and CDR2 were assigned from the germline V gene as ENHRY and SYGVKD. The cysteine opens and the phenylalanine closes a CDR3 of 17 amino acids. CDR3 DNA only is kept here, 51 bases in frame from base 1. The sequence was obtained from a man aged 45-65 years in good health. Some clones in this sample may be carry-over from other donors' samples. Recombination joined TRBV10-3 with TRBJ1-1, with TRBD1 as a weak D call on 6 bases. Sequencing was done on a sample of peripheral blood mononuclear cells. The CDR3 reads CVHHLPGDPTGNTEAFF. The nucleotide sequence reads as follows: TGTGTACACCACTTACCAGGGGACCCTACGGGGAACACTGAAGCTTTCTTT.